Listed below are T cell receptor beta chains from one sample, sequenced in a study of blood T cell repertoires in COVID-19. Assay used: immunoSEQ multiplex PCR; TCRdb lists only in-frame clones, some missing. The sample includes roughly 39,000 clones, roughly 90% of them seen just once. Sequenced sample: peripheral blood. These receptors were obtained from a human donor in a cohort sampled during active COVID-19. Both conserved end residues are part of each CDR3. A D gene is named only where the DNA matches it firmly. The size field is filled for only some rows; it gives once, few, many or a size class.

.,TRBV18,once,TRBJ1-2,TGTGCCAGCTCACCACGGGCCTATGGCTACACCTTC,CASSPRAYGYTF
TRBD2,TRBV7-3,.,TRBJ2-3,TGTGCCAGCAGCCAACGCCTAGCGGGAGTCCAAGATACGCAGTATTTT,CASSQRLAGVQDTQYF
.,TRBV6-4,.,TRBJ2-1,TGTGCCAGCAGTGAAGGATCGTGGAGCTCCTACAATGAGCAGTTCTTC,CASSEGSWSSYNEQFF
TRBD2,TRBV9,.,TRBJ2-1,TGTGCCAGCAGCGTAGTCCCGGGACTAGGGTGGAATGAGCAGTTCTTC,CASSVVPGLGWNEQFF
TRBD1,TRBV29-1,.,TRBJ1-4,TGCAGCGTTCGCGGACAGGGGGCAGAGGAAAAACTGTTTTTT,CSVRGQGAEEKLFF
.,TRBV28,.,TRBJ2-6,TGTGCCAGCAGTTTGGGGCCTGGGGCCAACGTCCTGACTTTC,CASSLGPGANVLTF
TRBD1,TRBV30,.,TRBJ1-2,TGTTCATGGAGACAGGGGTCGGGAGGCTACACCTTC,CSWRQGSGGYTF
.,TRBV5-1,.,TRBJ2-1,TGCGCCAGCAGTTGGGGCGGATTGGACAATGAGCAGTTCTTC,CASSWGGLDNEQFF
.,TRBV3-1/TRBV3-2,.,TRBJ2-2,TGTGCCAGCAGCCCAGGCGTGACGAACACCGGGGAGCTGTTTTTT,CASSPGVTNTGELFF
.,TRBV12-3/TRBV12-4,.,TRBJ1-1,TGTGCCAGCAGATGGGACATCGACACTGAAGCTTTCTTT,CASRWDIDTEAFF
.,TRBV3-1/TRBV3-2,.,TRBJ2-3,TGTGCCAGCAGCCAACTCGCGGGACCGACGCAGTGGGCAGATACGCAGTATTTT,CASSQLAGPTQWADTQYF
.,TRBV12-2,.,TRBJ2-6,TGTGCAAGTCGCTCCATTCGGACTCCACACAAAGTCGGCCAACGTCCTGATTTC,CASRSIRTPHKVGQRPDF
.,TRBV9,.,TRBJ2-4,TGTGCCAGCAGCTCGGGACTAGCCAAAAACATTCAGTACTTC,CASSSGLAKNIQYF
TRBD2,TRBV24-1,.,TRBJ2-3,TGTGCCACCAGTGACTCCGGACTAGCGGGAGGGGTAACAGATACGCAGTATTTT,CATSDSGLAGGVTDTQYF
TRBD2,TRBV5-4,.,TRBJ2-7,TGTGCCAGCAGCTTAGGGACTAGCGGGGCCTACGAGCAGTACTTC,CASSLGTSGAYEQYF
.,TRBV9,few,TRBJ1-2,TGTGCCAGCAGCACACGGACAGAGGATGGCTACACCTTC,CASSTRTEDGYTF
TRBD2,TRBV7-2,.,TRBJ2-3,TGTGCCACCCAGTCGGGACTAGCGGGAGATACGCAGTATTTT,CATQSGLAGDTQYF
TRBD1,TRBV19,.,TRBJ1-1,TGTGCCAGTAGTAGCCTTGGACAGGCTCTACCAGAAGCTTTCTTT,CASSSLGQALPEAFF
TRBD2,TRBV28,.,TRBJ2-5,TGTGCCAGCAGTGAGGGGACTAGCGGGGGGGATAAAGAGACCCAGTACTTC,CASSEGTSGGDKETQYF
TRBD2,TRBV4-2,.,TRBJ2-3,TGTGCCAGCAGCCCGGGACTAGCGGGGGGGCGATACACAGATACGCAGTATTTT,CASSPGLAGGRYTDTQYF
TRBD2,TRBV7-9,.,TRBJ2-1,TGTGCCAGCAGCTTAGGTCGGGAGGTCAGTTGGTGGGATGAGCAGTTCTTC,CASSLGREVSWWDEQFF
.,TRBV7-6,.,TRBJ2-2,TGTGCCAGCAGCTTAGATCAGTCCGGGGAGCTGTTTTTT,CASSLDQSGELFF
.,TRBV5-5,.,TRBJ2-3,TGTGCCAGCAGCTGGGGGACTCTCGGTACAGATACGCAGTATTTT,CASSWGTLGTDTQYF
TRBD1,TRBV7-6,once,TRBJ2-1,TGTGCCAGCAGCTTAATTTTCTCCCTGACAGGGGCAGACAATGAGCAGTTCTTC,CASSLIFSLTGADNEQFF
TRBD1,TRBV23-1,.,TRBJ1-5,TGCGCCAGCAGTCAACGGATCGGGACAGATTATTATAGCAATCAGCCCCAGCATTTT,CASSQRIGTDYYSNQPQHF
TRBD2,TRBV6-5,.,TRBJ2-7,TGTGCCAGCAGTACCGTAGCGGGAGGGGGGTTCGAGCAGTACTTC,CASSTVAGGGFEQYF
.,TRBV7-2,.,TRBJ2-7,TGTGCCAGCAGCGCCGGGACAACTCATTACGAGCAGTACTTC,CASSAGTTHYEQYF
TRBD1,TRBV27,.,TRBJ2-3,TGTGCCAGCAGTAGGGACAGGGCGAGGTCTAGCACAGATACGCAGTATTTT,CASSRDRARSSTDTQYF
TRBD2,TRBV4-2,.,TRBJ2-1,TGTGCCAGCAGCCAAGATTTAGCGGGGGGGCGGAATGAGCAGTTCTTC,CASSQDLAGGRNEQFF
.,TRBV6-1,.,TRBJ2-3,TGTGCCAGCAGTGAAGCGCTAGCAGATACGCAGTATTTT,CASSEALADTQYF
TRBD2,TRBV7-6,.,TRBJ2-7,TGTGCCAGCAGCTTAGAGGTTGCGGGAGGGTTCTACGAGCAGTACTTC,CASSLEVAGGFYEQYF
.,TRBV6-6,.,TRBJ1-1,TGTGCCAGCAGCTATTTGCCGGGGTTTAGGAACACTGAAGCTTTCTTT,CASSYLPGFRNTEAFF
TRBD1,TRBV7-9,.,TRBJ1-5,TGTGCCAGCAGCTTCGGGACAGGGTATTTTCAGCCCCAGCATTTT,CASSFGTGYFQPQHF
TRBD1,TRBV19,.,TRBJ1-6,TGTGCCAGTAGCCAACAGGGGAGCTCCTATAATTCACCCCTCCACTTT,CASSQQGSSYNSPLHF
.,TRBV7-9,.,TRBJ2-2,TGTGCCAGCAGCTTAGCCGGAGCAAGTCCCGGGGAGCTGTTTTTT,CASSLAGASPGELFF
.,TRBV28,.,TRBJ1-5,TGTGCCAGCAGCCAAGAACTCGGACAGCCACTAAACAATCAGCCCCAGCATTTT,CASSQELGQPLNNQPQHF
.,TRBV7-2,once,TRBJ2-1,TGTGCCAGCAGCCCAGACTCCGCGACCTACAATGAGCAGTTCTTC,CASSPDSATYNEQFF
.,TRBV7-2,.,TRBJ1-1,TGTGCCAGCAGCCCAAACACTAGGACTGAAGCTTTCTTT,CASSPNTRTEAFF
.,TRBV15,.,TRBJ2-2,TGTGCCACCAGCAGAGTTCTAGCAGAGGCCGGGGAGCTGTTTTTT,CATSRVLAEAGELFF
.,TRBV21-1,few,TRBJ2-3,TGTGCCAGCAGCAAAGAGAGAGGACAGGGACGTCCCTCTAGCACAGATACGCAGTATTTT,CASSKERGQGRPSSTDTQYF
.,TRBV9,.,TRBJ1-1,TGTGCCAGCAGCCCGAGCGGGCAGGGCTTCACTGAAGCTTTCTTT,CASSPSGQGFTEAFF
TRBD2,TRBV6-5,.,TRBJ2-1,TGTGCCAGCAGCCCCCGTCCTAGCGGGAGTAATGAGCAGTTCTTC,CASSPRPSGSNEQFF
.,TRBV18,.,TRBJ2-1,TGTGCCAGCTCACCAATGGGGGCCTTATCCTACAATGAGCAGTTCTTC,CASSPMGALSYNEQFF
.,TRBV3-1/TRBV3-2,.,TRBJ1-1,TGTGCCAGCAGCCAAGCCAAGGGGATGAACACTGAAGCTTTCTTT,CASSQAKGMNTEAFF
.,TRBV2,.,TRBJ2-1,TGTGCCAGCAGTGTGGGGGGGCCCTCCTACAATGAGCAGTTCTTC,CASSVGGPSYNEQFF
.,TRBV19,.,TRBJ2-3,TGTGCCAGTAGTTGGAGGAGCTTAGCAGATACGCAGTATTTT,CASSWRSLADTQYF
.,TRBV20-1,.,TRBJ1-1,TGCAGTGCTAGTTCACGGGGGGGAGGCACTGAAGCTTTCTTT,CSASSRGGGTEAFF
TRBD2,TRBV2,.,TRBJ2-1,TGTGCCAGCAGTGGAGGGGAGCTAGCGGGAGAGGATGAGCAGTTCTTC,CASSGGELAGEDEQFF
TRBD1,TRBV5-1,.,TRBJ2-5,TGCGCCAGCAGCTTCGGGACAGGGGTCGGGGAGACCCAGTACTTC,CASSFGTGVGETQYF
TRBD1,TRBV15,.,TRBJ2-6,TGTGCCACCAGCCGATCGGGACAGCCTAGCTCTGGGGCCAACGTCCTGACTTTC,CATSRSGQPSSGANVLTF
TRBD2,TRBV12-3/TRBV12-4,.,TRBJ2-7,TGTGCCAGCACCTGGGTGGGGGGGTACGAGCAGTACTTC,CASTWVGGYEQYF
.,TRBV9,.,TRBJ2-2,TGTGCCAGCAGCGTAGGATTCGGGACGAATGTGGGGGGCACCGGGGAGCTGTTTTTT,CASSVGFGTNVGGTGELFF
TRBD2,TRBV4-2,.,TRBJ2-7,TGTGCCAGCAGCCAAGCAGATAGCGGGGGGGTCGCCTACGAGCAGTACTTC,CASSQADSGGVAYEQYF
.,TRBV2,.,TRBJ2-5,TGTGCCACCGGATCTAGCGAAGAGACCCAGTACTTC,CATGSSEETQYF
TRBD1,TRBV7-2,.,TRBJ2-7,TGTGCCAGCAGCGAAGACAGGGGATATACCTACGAGCAGTACTTC,CASSEDRGYTYEQYF
TRBD2,TRBV5-1,.,TRBJ2-1,TGCGCCAGCAGCTTCATAGCGGGAGGGCCGCGGAGTGAGCAGTTCTTC,CASSFIAGGPRSEQFF
TRBD2,TRBV11-2,.,TRBJ2-2,TGTGCCAGCAGCCGTAATGGGGCGGGAGTCACCGGGGAGCTGTTTTTT,CASSRNGAGVTGELFF